This paragraph reports one T cell receptor (beta chain). What antigen it recognizes has not been identified. No much larger clone exists at a distance of one base, and base qualities are not known. Via the germline V gene (reference sequence), CDR1 is SGHNT and CDR2 YYREEE. At the junction V is shortened by 4 bases and J by 5 bases, with 15 bases in between. From the cysteine through the phenylalanine, the CDR3 covers 14 amino acids. Only the CDR3 DNA is retained, 42 bases long and in frame from the first base. This sample stems from a study of T cell changes during pregnancy in multiple sclerosis (dated by TCRdb to between 2018 and 2021). Some background on the complete study: The study examined how the T cell repertoire changed over the course of pregnancy in women with multiple sclerosis.

To prepare the library, the immunoSEQ multiplex PCR assay was applied. TCRdb carries this immuneACCESS record with in-frame sequences only. Its versions omit some clonotypes, under half of them owing to an unresolved V gene in the studies checked, with the rest unexplained. A total of about 80,000 clones appear in this sample, 92% of them only once. The ten top clones hold approximately 1.4% of the sample. The TCR sequence derives from a female donor with multiple sclerosis, enrolled in a pregnancy study. The chain employs TRBV5-4 and TRBJ1-1, with a tentative D gene TRBD1 over 5 matching bases. Material: peripheral blood, obtained before pregnancy. The nucleotides are TGTGCCAGCAGCCCCACAGGAGTAAGAACTGAAGCTTTCTTT. This codes for CASSPTGVRTEAFF.